A single sample is the source of the 17 T cell receptor beta chains below, sequenced in a study of blood T cells in healthy people across ages. Primed by a sample-barcoded 5' primer and a J-beta primer mix, a second PCR proceeded for roughly 6 to 12 cycles. TCRdb passed the 5' RACE reads through MiXCR, listing each CDR3 protein once. The table has roughly 830,000 distinct CDR3 sequences, around 62% seen once. The specimen was blood. The source is a man aged 25 to 40 in good health.

The sample holds one count of this clonotype. The chain recombines TRBV14 with TRBJ2-7; unclear D gene. The germline V gene encodes CDR1 SGHDN and CDR2 FVKESK. This CDR3 has 13 amino acids. Trimming left V 0 bases short and J 5 bases short, with 8 bases between. CDR3 in DNA: TGTGCCAGCAGCCAAGATGGGCCCCACGAGCAGTACTTC. It translates to CASSQDGPHEQYF.

Comments on this clonotype: One end of the junction varies from germline; a read error may be responsible. V gene TRBV10-3 combines with J gene TRBJ1-2; D is ambiguous. CDR1 and CDR2 (germline): ENHRY, SYGVKD. The CDR3 spans 11 residues. The CDR3 sequence: CAISETYGHTF. The CDR3 coding sequence is TGTGCCATCAGTGAAACCTATGGCCACACCTTC.

This clonotype was counted at least ten times. V is TRBV6-1 and J is TRBJ2-3, with 7 bases fitting TRBD1. V lost 10 bases to trimming and J lost 4 bases; unmatched junction nucleotides: 11. CDR1 MNHNS and CDR2 SASEGT come from the germline V gene. The CDR3 spans 14 residues. The CDR3: CATRNRGAPDTQYF. The CDR3 coding sequence is TGTGCCACCAGGAACAGGGGCGCACCAGATACGCAGTATTTT.

This chain uses TRBV12-3 or TRBV12-4 with TRBJ1-5, with D tentatively TRBD1 (5 bases). V was pared by 6 bases and J by 5 bases, with 11 bases between. The CDR3 has 13 residues. The CDR3 region has the DNA TGTGCCAGCAGGAGATGGGGGGATCAGCCCCAGCATTTT. Translation: CASRRWGDQPQHF.

The chain has TRBV4-3 and TRBJ2-7; no reliable D call. Trimming took off 0 bases at V and 7 bases at J, with 7 bases between the two ends. Germline values: CDR1 LGHNA, CDR2 YSLEER. The CDR3 spans 12 residues. The CDR3 nucleotides read TGCGCCAGCAGCCAAGAAGGCCAGGAGCAGTACTTC. Its translation: CASSQEGQEQYF.

The J gene is TRBJ2-3, the V gene TRBV5-1; D gene unclear. Germline CDR1 and CDR2: SGHRS and YFSETQ. The CDR3 extends over 13 amino acids. V was pared by 4 bases and J by 4 bases, with 10 bases between. The CDR3 DNA is TGCGCCAGCAGCGCCAGGAGCTCAGATACGCAGTATTTT. Protein: CASSARSSDTQYF.

J is TRBJ2-7 and V is TRBV5-5; 11 bases fit TRBD2. Germline CDR1 and CDR2: SGHKS and YYEKEE (reference sequence). Losses at the gene ends were 4 bases for V and 3 bases for J; bases not matched to a gene: 3. This CDR3 has 14 amino acids. The CDR3 DNA sequence: TGTGCCAGCAGCGCCACTAGCGGGAGCTACGAGCAGTACTTC. It encodes CASSATSGSYEQYF.

The chain has TRBV20-1 and TRBJ2-5, with 10 bases lining up with TRBD2. The germline CDR1 and CDR2 sequences are DFQATT and SNEGSKA (reference sequence). With 6 bases clipped from V and 2 bases from J, the junction kept 6 bases outside the gene matches. The CDR3 covers 14 residues. As DNA, the CDR3 is TGCAGTGCCCCACTAGCGGGGACGCAAGAGACCCAGTACTTC. It codes for CSAPLAGTQETQYF.

About this clonotype itself: A clone one base away is much larger, so this may be a read error. The genes are TRBV10-3 and TRBJ2-7; a weak D match, TRBD2 (6 bases). The CDR3 has 14 residues. Trimming pared 6 bases from V and 2 bases from J, leaving 14 bases between. The germline CDR1 and CDR2 sequences are ENHRY and SYGVKD. CDR3 protein: CAIRSAGIPYEQYF. The CDR3 DNA reads TGTGCCATCAGGTCTGCGGGGATACCCTACGAGCAGTACTTC.

This clonotype was counted a single time. The J gene is TRBJ1-2, the V gene TRBV29-1, with D possibly TRBD1 on 6 matching bases. This CDR3 is built from 13 residues. V was trimmed by 1 base and J by 6 bases, leaving 12 bases between them. Germline-derived CDR1 and CDR2 are SQVTM and ANQGSEA. CDR3 sequence (DNA): TGCAGCGTTGAAGCTTCGGACAGCAATGGCTACACCTTC. As protein: CSVEASDSNGYTF.

This clonotype was detected a few times. The chain has TRBV6-2 or TRBV6-3 and TRBJ2-1; D call uncertain. CDR1 MNHEY and CDR2 SVGEGT come from the germline V gene. The CDR3 length is 16 residues. V lost 6 bases to trimming and J lost 10 bases, with 25 bases between them. The CDR3 region has the DNA TGTGCCAGCAGCCCATACACGCCTACCGCCCCCCGCGAGCAGTTCTTC. Its translation is CASSPYTPTAPREQFF.

This chain joins TRBV6-2 or TRBV6-3 and TRBJ2-3, with D possibly being TRBD2 (6 bases). Germline-derived CDR1 and CDR2 are MNHEY and SVGEGT. The CDR3 consists of 16 residues. V was trimmed by 5 bases and J by 1 base, leaving 16 bases between them. DNA for the CDR3: TGTGCCAGCAGTAAACGGACCCGCGGGGGCACAGATACGCAGTATTTT. Translated: CASSKRTRGGTDTQYF.

This clonotype has a single count. The rearrangement uses TRBV15 and TRBJ2-3; 8 positions match TRBD2. In germline, CDR1 is LNHNV, CDR2 YYDKDF (reference sequence). This CDR3 has 14 residues. With V trimmed by 5 bases and J by 1 base, 2 bases remained unmatched. CDR3 sequence: CATSSRGGTDTQYF. The CDR3 nucleotides are TGTGCCACCAGCTCGCGGGGGGGCACAGATACGCAGTATTTT.

V is TRBV11-2 and J is TRBJ2-1; D might be TRBD2 (6 bases). Germline CDR1 SGHAT, CDR2 FQNNGV. V gave up 5 bases and J gave up 8 bases, with 13 bases separating them. This CDR3 spans 13 amino acids. CDR3: CASSLIGGDEQFF. The CDR3 bases are TGTGCCAGCAGCCTCATCGGAGGGGATGAGCAGTTCTTC.

The chain recombines TRBV10-3 with TRBJ2-7, with a possible D match to TRBD2 (5 bases). The CDR3 has 13 amino acids. Germline V CDR1 and CDR2: ENHRY, SYGVKD. Trimming removed 0 bases at V and 10 bases at J, with 13 bases between. CDR3 region: CAISESTLAGQYF. DNA for the CDR3: TGTGCCATCAGTGAGTCAACCCTAGCCGGTCAGTACTTC.

This sequence joins TRBV7-2 and TRBJ2-4, with D perhaps matching TRBD2 (7 bases). The ends were cut back, 3 bases at V and 5 bases at J, with 17 bases in the middle. CDR3 length equals 16 residues. Germline V gene data show CDR1 as SGHTA and CDR2 as FQGNSA. This CDR3 reads CASSLLVGGAENIQYF. In DNA, the CDR3 is TGTGCCAGCAGCTTGTTAGTTGGGGGGGCGGAAAACATTCAGTACTTC.

The chain is built from TRBV12-3 or TRBV12-4 and TRBJ2-4; TRBD2 is a possible D gene (5 bases). Gene TRBJ2-5 matches the end of the DNA better, so the J call may be wrong. The length of the CDR3 is 13 residues. CDR3 DNA sequence: TGTGCCAGCAGTCGCGGGTTAAGGGAGACCCAGTACTTC. This sequence encodes CASSRGLRETQYF.